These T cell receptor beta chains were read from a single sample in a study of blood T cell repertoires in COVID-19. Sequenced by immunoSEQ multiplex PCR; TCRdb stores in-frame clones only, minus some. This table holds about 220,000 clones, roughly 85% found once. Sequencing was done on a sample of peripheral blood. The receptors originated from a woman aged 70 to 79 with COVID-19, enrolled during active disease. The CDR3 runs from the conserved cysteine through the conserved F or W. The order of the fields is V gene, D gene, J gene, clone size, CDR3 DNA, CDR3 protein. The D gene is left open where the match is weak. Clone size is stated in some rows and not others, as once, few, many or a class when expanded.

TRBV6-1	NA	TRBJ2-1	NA	TGTGCCAGCAGTGAAGTACAGGCCTACAATGAGCAGTTCTTC	CASSEVQAYNEQFF
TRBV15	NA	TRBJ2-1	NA	TGTGCCACCAGCAGAGCATACAATGAGCAGTTCTTC	CATSRAYNEQFF
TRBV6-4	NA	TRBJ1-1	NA	TGTGCCAGCAGCCGGGACTTGAACACTGAAGCTTTCTTT	CASSRDLNTEAFF
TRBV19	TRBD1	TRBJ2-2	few	TGTGCCAGTAGGCAGGGGGCGGACACCGGGGAGCTGTTTTTT	CASRQGADTGELFF
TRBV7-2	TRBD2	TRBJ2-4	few	TGTGCCAGCAGCTTAGATTGGACTAGCGGGCCCCTAGCCAAAAACATTCAGTACTTC	CASSLDWTSGPLAKNIQYF
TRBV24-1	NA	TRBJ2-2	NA	TGTGCCACCAGTGATTTCTCAGGGGGGAAGCTGTTTTTT	CATSDFSGGKLFF
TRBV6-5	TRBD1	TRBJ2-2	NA	TGTGCCAGCAGCAAGGACAGGCCCAACACCGGGGAGCTGTTTTTT	CASSKDRPNTGELFF
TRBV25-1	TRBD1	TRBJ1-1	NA	TGTGCCAGCAGTCCCCTGTATAGACAGGGATACATGAACACTGAAGCTTTCTTT	CASSPLYRQGYMNTEAFF
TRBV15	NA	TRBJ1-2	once	TGTGCCACCAGCAGAGATATTGGGAGAGGGGGAATGGGCTATGGCTACACCTTC	CATSRDIGRGGMGYGYTF
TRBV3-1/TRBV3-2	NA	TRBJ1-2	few	TGTGCCAGCAGCCAAGAAAGGGCCGGGGACTGGAGGGGCTACACCTTC	CASSQERAGDWRGYTF
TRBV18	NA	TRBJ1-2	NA	TGTGCCAGCTCTGCCGCAGGGGACCGTGGCTACACCTTC	CASSAAGDRGYTF
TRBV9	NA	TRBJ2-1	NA	TGTGCCAGCAGCGTGGGGGGAAGGTCCTACAATGAGCAGTTCTTC	CASSVGGRSYNEQFF
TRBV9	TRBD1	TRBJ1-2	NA	TGTGCCAGCAGCCTCTGGACAGGCCCAGGCGACTACACCTTC	CASSLWTGPGDYTF
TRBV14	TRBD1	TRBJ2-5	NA	TGTGCCAGCAGCCCGGCCGGGACAGAAGAGACCCAGTACTTC	CASSPAGTEETQYF
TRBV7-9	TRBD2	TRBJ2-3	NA	TGTGCCAGCAGCAGAAGTGGGGCGGGGGAAAGGGATACGCAGTATTTT	CASSRSGAGERDTQYF
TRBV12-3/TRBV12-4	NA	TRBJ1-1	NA	TGTGCCAGCAGTTTGGGGGCTCACACTGAAGCTTTCTTT	CASSLGAHTEAFF
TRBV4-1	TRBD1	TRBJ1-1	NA	TGCGCCAGCAGTCGGGGACAGACAAGCCCTGAAGCTTTCTTT	CASSRGQTSPEAFF
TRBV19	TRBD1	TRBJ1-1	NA	TGTGCAACAGGGGATTTCCCTGAAGCTTTCTTT	CATGDFPEAFF
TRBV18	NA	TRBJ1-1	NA	TGTGCCAGCTCACCACTGGCAGGGGAAAACACTGAAGCTTTCTTT	CASSPLAGENTEAFF
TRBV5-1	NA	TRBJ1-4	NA	TGCGCCAGCAGCTTGGAGGGGTTCTTTAATGAAAAACTGTTTTTT	CASSLEGFFNEKLFF
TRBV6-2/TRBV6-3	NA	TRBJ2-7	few	TGTGCCAGCAGTTACCCCCGGACAGACTACGAGCAGTACTTC	CASSYPRTDYEQYF
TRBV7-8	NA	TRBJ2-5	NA	TGTGCCAGCAGTGTATCGGGCTGGGAAGGGGCCCAGTACTTC	CASSVSGWEGAQYF
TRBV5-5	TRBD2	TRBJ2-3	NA	TGTGCCAGCAGCTTGGGGCCCACTAGCGGGAGCACAGATACGCAGTATTTT	CASSLGPTSGSTDTQYF
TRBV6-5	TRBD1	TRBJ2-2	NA	TGTGCCAGCAGTTACTCGGGACAGGGAACCGGGGAGCTGTTTTTT	CASSYSGQGTGELFF
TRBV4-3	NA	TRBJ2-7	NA	TGCGCCAGCAGCCAGTCCTACCCGAACTCCTACGAGCAGTACTTC	CASSQSYPNSYEQYF
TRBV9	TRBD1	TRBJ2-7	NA	TGTGCCAGCAGCGTGGGGCCCCCGGGACAGGGGCCGGGCGAGCAGTACTTC	CASSVGPPGQGPGEQYF
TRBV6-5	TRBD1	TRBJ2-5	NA	TGTGCCAGCAGTTACAGCACCGGACAGGGGCAAGAGACCCAGTACTTC	CASSYSTGQGQETQYF
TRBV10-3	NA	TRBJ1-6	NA	TGTGCCATCAGTGAAGGGCAGGGGAATTCACCCCTCCACTTT	CAISEGQGNSPLHF
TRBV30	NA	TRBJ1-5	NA	TGTGCCTGGAGCAAACAGGGCAACGGTCAGCCCCAGCATTTT	CAWSKQGNGQPQHF
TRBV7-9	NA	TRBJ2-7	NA	TGTGCCAGCAGCCCTTTGGAGGGGACAGACTTTTACGAGCAGTACTTC	CASSPLEGTDFYEQYF
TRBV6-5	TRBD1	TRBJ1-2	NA	TGTGCCAGCAGAGAGACAGGGGGGGATTATGGCTACACCTTC	CASRETGGDYGYTF
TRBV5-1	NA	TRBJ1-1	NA	TGCGCCAGCAGCCAAGACACCTCCTACACTGAAGCTTTCTTT	CASSQDTSYTEAFF
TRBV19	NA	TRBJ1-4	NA	TGTGCCAGTAGTATGGGGGCAACAACTAATGAAAAACTGTTTTTT	CASSMGATTNEKLFF
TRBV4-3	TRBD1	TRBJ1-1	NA	TGCGCCAGCAGCCAAGACGGACAGGGGGCGGGGACTGAAGCTTTCTTT	CASSQDGQGAGTEAFF
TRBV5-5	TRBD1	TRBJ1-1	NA	TGTGCCAGCAGCGGCATCACAGGGGCCACTGAAGCTTTCTTT	CASSGITGATEAFF
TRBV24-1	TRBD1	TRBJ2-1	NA	TGTGCCACCAGTGACGCGGGACAGGGCTACAATGAGCAGTTCTTC	CATSDAGQGYNEQFF
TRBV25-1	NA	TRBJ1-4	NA	TGTGCCAGCGCTCCCCCGGGGCAGGGAGGTGAAAAACTGTTTTTT	CASAPPGQGGEKLFF
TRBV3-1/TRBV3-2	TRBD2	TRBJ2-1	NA	TGTGCCAGCAGGAATAGCGGGGGAGAAGGCAATGAGCAGTTCTTC	CASRNSGGEGNEQFF
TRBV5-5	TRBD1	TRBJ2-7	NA	TGTGCCAGCAGCCCTCGGACAGGGGCCGCCTACGAGCAGTACTTC	CASSPRTGAAYEQYF
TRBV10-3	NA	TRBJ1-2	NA	TGTGCCATCAGTGAGTGGGGGCCCAACTATGGCTACACCTTC	CAISEWGPNYGYTF
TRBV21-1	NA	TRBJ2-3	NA	TGTGCCAGCAATGACACGGATACGCAGTATTTT	CASNDTDTQYF
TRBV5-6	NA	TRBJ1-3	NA	TGTGCCAGCGACGTCTTGGGGAGTGGAAACACCATATATTTT	CASDVLGSGNTIYF
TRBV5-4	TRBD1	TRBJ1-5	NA	TGTGCCAGCAGTTCTAGGCCTGGACAGGGGAATCAGCCCCAGCATTTT	CASSSRPGQGNQPQHF
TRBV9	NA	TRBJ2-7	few	TGTGCCAGCAGCGTAGACCAGGGATCACCGTCCTACGAGCAGTACTTC	CASSVDQGSPSYEQYF
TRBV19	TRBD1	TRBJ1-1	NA	TGTGCCAGTAGTATACTCAGGGACCGACAGGGGAACACTGAAGCTTTCTTT	CASSILRDRQGNTEAFF
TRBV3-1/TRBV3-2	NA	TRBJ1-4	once	TGTGCCAGCAGAAACGACAGGCCCACGGGTGAAAAACTGTTTTTT	CASRNDRPTGEKLFF
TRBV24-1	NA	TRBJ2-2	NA	TGTGCCACCAGTGAGGGGCAGCCAAACACCGGGGAGCTGTTTTTT	CATSEGQPNTGELFF
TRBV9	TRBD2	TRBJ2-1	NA	TGTGCCAGCACGCCCCGGGAGGGCCAAAATGAGCAGTTCTTC	CASTPREGQNEQFF
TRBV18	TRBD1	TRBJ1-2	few	TGTGCCAGCTCACCGACAGGGAGATATGGCTACACCTTC	CASSPTGRYGYTF
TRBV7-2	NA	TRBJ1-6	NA	TGTGCCAGCAGCTTAGGGGCTGGGTATAATTCACCCCTCCACTTT	CASSLGAGYNSPLHF
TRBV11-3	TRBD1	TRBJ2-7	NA	TGTGCCAGCAGCCCCGGGACAGGGGGGTACGAGCAGTACTTC	CASSPGTGGYEQYF